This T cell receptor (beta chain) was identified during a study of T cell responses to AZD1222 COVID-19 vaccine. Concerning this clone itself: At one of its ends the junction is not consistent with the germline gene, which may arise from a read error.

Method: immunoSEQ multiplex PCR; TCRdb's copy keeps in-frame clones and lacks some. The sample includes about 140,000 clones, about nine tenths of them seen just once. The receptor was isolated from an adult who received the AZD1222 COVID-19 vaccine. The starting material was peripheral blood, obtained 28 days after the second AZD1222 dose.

CDR3 in amino acids: CASSFGLGETQYF. The CDR3, as DNA: TGTGCTAGCAGCTTCGGACTAGGAGAGACCCAGTACTTC. V usage is TRBV7-7 and J usage is TRBJ2-5; TRBD2 agrees at 7 bases. The germline gives CDR1 SSHAT, CDR2 FNYEAQ (reference sequence). The CDR3 runs to 13 residues.